This section outlines one TCR beta chain sequence together with its context. What antigen it recognizes has not been identified. Base qualities were left out, and no much larger clone turns up one base away. The data stem from a study of identical twins (dated by TCRdb to 2015 to 2016). About the full investigation: To test whether fetal clonotypes persist, the study used deep sequencing on TCR alpha and beta repertoires from monozygotic twins, unrelated adults of various ages, and cord blood. Replicate twin experiments were performed at different times using different library preparation protocols to rule out contamination. Paper-wide results and their limitations: Fewer insertions were carried by abundant cord blood beta clonotypes; a weaker similar trend was observed in young adult naive repertoires, while no such trend was observed in memory repertoires. Because the same donors could not be followed over many years, the conclusions depended on cross-sectional statistical analysis. In monozygotic twins, recombination models systematically underestimated out-of-frame TCR alpha sharing, but the models matched the sharing seen between unrelated individuals. Compared with coincidental sharing between unrelated individuals, out-of-frame TCR alpha sequences shared between twins showed an excess of sequences with low generation probability. Invariant T cells such as MAIT and iNKT could partly confound zero-insertion analyses, though diverse VJ usage argued against this for most clonotypes. In beta out-of-frame sequences, excess twin sharing was weaker, because having fewer shared sequences lowered the signal-to-noise ratio.

According to the germline V gene, CDR1 reads SGHRS and CDR2 reads YFSETQ. Trimming leaves V shorter by 2 bases and J shorter by 8 bases, with the junction holding 7 bases beyond the gene matches. There are 14 amino acids in the CDR3, from cysteine to phenylalanine inclusive. CDR3 DNA only is kept here, 42 bases in frame from base 1. The library relied on 5' RACE. TCRdb shows the sequencer as Illumina HiSeq 2000. A universal primer binding site was added through template switching, and the final cDNA carried a unique molecular identifier so that TCR cDNA molecules could be counted accurately. First-strand cDNA for TCR alpha and beta chains was synthesized from specific primers in the conserved constant-segment region. To control for contamination, each cDNA library was double barcoded with a SMART-Mk sample barcode plus Illumina barcodes. Two successive PCR steps introduced TruSeq adapter sequences along with Illumina sample barcodes. The Illumina HiSeq platform was used with custom primers to sequence TCR alpha and beta cDNA libraries. In the original analysis: MiGEC processed the raw reads to extract unique molecular identifiers, while MiXCR was used to determine the CDR3 positions. For each individual, recombination models were inferred using an EM algorithm with the repgenHMM and IGoR tools. The analysis of shared clonotypes was done with the tcR package in R, with sharing normalized by the product of cloneset sizes. To study raw recombination without the effects of thymic and clonal selection, out-of-frame nonproductive sequences were analyzed. Through fastp at Q25 and MiXCR, TCRdb rebuilt clones from the public reads, retaining in-frame beta chains. Rows with a matching CDR3 protein are joined into one entry that keeps the most common DNA and genes. What appears here as the V and J calls and clone size reflects TCRdb's work, not the paper's. Within this sample are 250,000 or so distinct CDR3 sequences, with 6% to 8% of them counted one time only. Jointly, the top ten make up 5.4% of the sample.

Only healthy Caucasian donors were included. The twin cohort comprised three pairs of female monozygotic twins, all aged roughly 18 to 30 years. Positive isolation kits from Invitrogen were used to isolate CD4+ and CD8+ T cell populations. The same sample was also used in a study of yellow fever vaccine responses in identical twins. The second study also describes: According to the authors, the vaccine-induced T cell response in identical twins seemed to be partly convergent and partly specific to each individual. The study precisely tracked vaccine-responding T cell clones in identical twins.

The sequencing sample was made of CD8+ T cells sorted from blood. The source is a woman between 18 and 29 years old in good health. The chain was built from TRBV5-1 and TRBJ2-1, and 7 junction bases match TRBD2. The CDR3: CASSLRTSFDEQFF. The nucleotides are TGCGCCAGCAGCTTACGGACTAGTTTCGATGAGCAGTTCTTC.